Described below is a single T cell receptor (beta chain) sequence and its context. Its antigen is still unknown. The sequenced template was cDNA made from the entire isolated RNA. Some clones are missing from TCRdb's copy, which holds only in-frame ones; the method was immunoSEQ multiplex PCR. Here the sample spans under 200,000 clones, 7.5% to 10% being singletons. The CDR3 is 15 residues long. Germline V gives CDR1 SGHRS, CDR2 YFSETQ. J was trimmed by 7 bases and V by 4 bases; bases with no gene match: 9. This record comes from a study of beta chain features in type 1 diabetes. Study findings and constraints: Compared to healthy donors, patients appeared to have naive, central memory and Treg TCRB repertoires that were more alike. TCRB rearrangement may or may not be influenced by HLA type; here this remained unresolved.

Sample: central memory CD4+ T cells from blood. The TCR sequence derives from a woman aged 18-29 years in good health. V usage is TRBV5-1 and J usage is TRBJ1-5; 9 bases map to TRBD1. As DNA, the CDR3 is TGCGCCAGCAGCGCTACAGGGGGCTACGGACAGCCCCAGCATTTT. Its translation is CASSATGGYGQPQHF.